The clone carrying this T cell receptor (beta chain) occurred a few times. Its antigen is undetermined. This CDR3 contains 16 residues. Trimming took 2 bases from V and 2 from J, leaving 14 bases between them. Germline CDR1 reads SEHNR; CDR2 reads FQNEAQ (reference sequence). The data were taken from a study of early T cells in non-severe SARS-CoV-2 infection. At the level of the study: Unsorted whole-blood RNA was sequenced in bulk, leaving chains unpaired. Study-level points and caveats: The study's VDJdb matching favored anti-spike CD8 responses and missed private and CD4 specificities.

The protocol attached unique molecular identifiers to individual cDNA molecules. TCRdb analysed the 5' RACE reads with MiXCR anew, one entry per CDR3 protein. The profile shows fewer than 80,000 distinct CDR3 sequences, 8.8% of them singletons. This clonotype was sampled from an adult who was a healthcare worker with PCR-confirmed SARS-CoV-2 infection or an uninfected control (not recorded which). The genes are TRBV7-9 and TRBJ2-3; D is unclear. The source was whole blood, collected at baseline. DNA for the CDR3: TGTGCCAGCAGCTTATGGACGGCGCCAGACACAGATACGCAGTATTTT. Residues: CASSLWTAPDTDTQYF.